The clone carrying this TCR beta chain was observed many times. These data come from a study of low-dose radiotherapy and immunotherapy resistance in tumors. TRAV- and TRBV-specific primers primed first-strand cDNA, covering alpha and beta chains. The authors ran about 21 PCR cycles to amplify TCRs with a constant-region primer and V-primer adapter. Each CDR3 protein gets one entry after TCRdb re-called the reads with MiXCR. The repertoire consists of 40,000 or so distinct CDR3 sequences, with approximately 26% occurring once and the leading ten covering over 9%. Time point of the sample: after trial treatment. Stated treatment: LDRT plus nivolumab, ipilimumab, low-dose cyclophosphamide and aspirin (RACIN trial). V was shortened by 5 bases and J by 3 bases, with 12 bases between the two germline ends. CDR1 is SGHRS and CDR2 is YFSETQ in the germline V gene. This CDR3 has 13 residues.

The specimen was PBMCs, collected after low-dose radiotherapy plus immunotherapy. V gene TRBV5-1 combines with J gene TRBJ2-7, with D perhaps TRBD1 (6 bases). This TCR was recovered from a male donor with prostate cancer. This CDR3 reads CASSRTALYEQYF. For the CDR3, the DNA is TGCGCCAGCAGTAGGACAGCCCTCTACGAGCAGTACTTC.